This passage covers 15 T cell receptor beta chains from one sample sequenced in a study of blood T cell repertoires in COVID-19. This table comes from immunoSEQ multiplex PCR, and its TCRdb copy is limited to in-frame clones, with some not included. The sample lists more than 300,000 clones; 85% to 90% were seen once. What was sequenced was PBMCs or T cells enriched from blood (not recorded which). The receptor set was obtained from a woman aged 18-29 years who had recovered from COVID-19.

V usage is TRBV11-1 and J usage is TRBJ1-5; 12 bases agree with TRBD1. After removal of 5 bases from V and 7 bases from J, the junction contained 3 bases not matched to a gene. This CDR3 region has 14 residues. Per the germline V gene, CDR1 is SGHAT and CDR2 is FQDESV (reference sequence). CDR3 amino acids: CASSLGTGGQPQHF. The CDR3 DNA reads as TGTGCCAGCAGCCTCGGGACAGGGGGCCAGCCCCAGCATTTT.

The rearrangement joins TRBV10-1 to TRBJ2-1; 16 bases fit TRBD2. CDR3 length equals 21 residues. V gave up 0 bases and J gave up 2 bases; unmatched junction bases: 10. Germline CDR1 WNHNN, CDR2 SYGVQD (reference sequence). As DNA, the CDR3 is TGCGCCAGCAGTGAGTCCGGCCCGGGACTAGCGGGAGGGCGCCCCTACAATGAGCAGTTCTTC. Amino acid sequence: CASSESGPGLAGGRPYNEQFF.

J is TRBJ2-2 and V is TRBV7-9, with unresolved D. Trimming removed 3 bases at V and 5 bases at J, with 7 bases between. The CDR3 loop spans 13 amino acids. The germline V gene encodes CDR1 SEHNR and CDR2 FQNEAQ (reference sequence). This CDR3 reads CASSFEATGELFF. The CDR3 bases are TGTGCCAGCAGCTTTGAGGCTACCGGGGAGCTGTTTTTT.

V gene TRBV19 combines with J gene TRBJ1-2; D not resolved. V was shortened by 7 bases and J by 8 bases, with 23 bases between the two germline ends. This CDR3 has 15 residues. Germline V gene sequence: CDR1 LNHDA, CDR2 SQIVND (reference sequence). CDR3 in DNA: TGTGCCAGTATTGACAAAACAGATCCTAGGAGGGGCTACACCTTC. This gives the protein CASIDKTDPRRGYTF.

This chain links TRBV5-1 with TRBJ1-4; the match to TRBD1 covers 7 bases. V lost 5 bases to trimming and J lost 7 bases; unmatched junction nucleotides: 11. Germline lookup yields CDR1 SGHRS and CDR2 YFSETQ. The CDR3 consists of 15 residues. CDR3 sequence reads: CASRGAAGGFEKLFF. CDR3 bases: TGCGCCAGCAGGGGGGCCGCAGGGGGATTTGAAAAACTGTTTTTT.

This clone was found a few times. The V and J genes are TRBV4-1 and TRBJ1-2; 10 bases fit TRBD1. V shed 2 bases, J shed 4 bases, and the junction held 4 bases outside the gene matches. The germline V gene encodes CDR1 MGHRA and CDR2 YSYEKL. The CDR3 totals 15 residues. In DNA form, the CDR3 reads TGCGCCAGCAGCCAACCCTGGACAGGGGGCTATGGCTACACCTTC. Amino acids: CASSQPWTGGYGYTF.

The chain couples TRBV7-3 to TRBJ2-2; 7 nucleotides match TRBD1. Trimming at V came to 3 bases and at J to 0 bases, leaving 7 bases not matched to a gene. The CDR3 contains 17 residues. Germline V gives CDR1 SGHTA, CDR2 FQGTGA. The CDR3 reads CASSLTGSGTNTGELFF. CDR3 coding DNA: TGTGCCAGCAGCTTGACAGGGTCGGGGACGAACACCGGGGAGCTGTTTTTT.

This clone has just one count. The rearrangement uses TRBV13 and TRBJ1-2; D remains unclear. Germline CDR1 PRHDT, CDR2 FYEKMQ (reference sequence). V was clipped by 4 bases and J by 0 bases, with 9 bases between them. There are 14 residues in the CDR3. CDR3 sequence (DNA): TGTGCCAGCAGCTCCGGGGAAGCTAACTATGGCTACACCTTC. Protein sequence: CASSSGEANYGYTF.

The sample holds many counts of this clone. J is TRBJ1-3 and V is TRBV6-5, with a weak D call TRBD1 (5 bases). The CDR3 contains 14 residues. Germline assignment: CDR1 MNHEY and CDR2 SVGAGI. The V gene lost 6 bases and the J gene lost 0 bases, with 9 bases spanning the gap. The CDR3 reads CASRPQGSGNTIYF. The CDR3 nucleotides read TGTGCCAGCAGGCCCCAGGGCTCTGGAAACACCATATATTTT.

There are a few counts of this clone. The J gene is TRBJ2-7, the V gene TRBV5-6; TRBD1 aligns across 8 bases. With 4 bases clipped from V and 8 bases from J, the junction kept 14 bases outside the gene matches. The CDR3 consists of 15 residues. Germline CDR1 reads SGHDT; CDR2 reads YYEEEE. The CDR3 nucleotides are TGTGCCAGCAGCCCCGGGACAGGAGCCTCTATTAAGCAGTACTTC. Translated: CASSPGTGASIKQYF.

The chain recombines TRBV13 with TRBJ1-1; D ambiguous. This CDR3 contains 12 residues. Deletions cut 2 bases from V and 3 bases from J, with 4 bases between. The germline V gene has CDR1 PRHDT and CDR2 FYEKMQ (reference sequence). CDR3 amino acids: CASSLQYTEAFF. For the CDR3, the DNA is TGTGCCAGCAGCTTACAGTACACTGAAGCTTTCTTT.

This chain joins TRBV23-1 and TRBJ2-4; 7 bases line up with TRBD1. TRBV23-1 is marked as an open reading frame, function uncertain. V shed 3 bases and J 3 bases; nucleotides not matched to a gene: 8. There are 16 residues in the CDR3. The CDR3 coding sequence is TGCGCCAGCAGTCACCGGACAGGTTGGGACAAAAACATTCAGTACTTC. Encoded protein: CASSHRTGWDKNIQYF.

This chain links TRBV4-1 with TRBJ1-4, with TRBD1 matching over 10 bases. The J segment lost 8 bases and the V segment lost 3 bases, leaving 6 bases of the junction unmatched. The CDR3 consists of 15 residues. Germline values: CDR1 MGHRA, CDR2 YSYEKL. The CDR3 DNA sequence: TGCGCCAGCAGCCACCTCGGGACAGGGGAAGAAAAACTGTTTTTT. Amino acids: CASSHLGTGEEKLFF.

The chain joins TRBV5-8 to TRBJ1-4; D is possibly TRBD1 (5 bases). The V and J ends lost 0 bases and 8 bases respectively, with 11 bases between them. Germline CDR1 reads SGHTS; CDR2 reads YDEGEE. CDR3 length: 14 amino acids. CDR3 sequence (DNA): TGTGCCAGCAGCTTGGCCCGGGCAGGGGAAAAACTGTTTTTT. As protein: CASSLARAGEKLFF.

The chain links TRBV19 to TRBJ2-3, with D maybe TRBD2 (6 bases). With 3 bases removed from V and 7 bases from J, the gap between germline ends came to 11 bases. Germline CDR1 LNHDA, CDR2 SQIVND (reference sequence). The CDR3 spans 13 residues. In nucleotides, the CDR3 is TGTGCCAGTAGTATCAGCGGGCAGTATACGCAGTATTTT. It encodes CASSISGQYTQYF.